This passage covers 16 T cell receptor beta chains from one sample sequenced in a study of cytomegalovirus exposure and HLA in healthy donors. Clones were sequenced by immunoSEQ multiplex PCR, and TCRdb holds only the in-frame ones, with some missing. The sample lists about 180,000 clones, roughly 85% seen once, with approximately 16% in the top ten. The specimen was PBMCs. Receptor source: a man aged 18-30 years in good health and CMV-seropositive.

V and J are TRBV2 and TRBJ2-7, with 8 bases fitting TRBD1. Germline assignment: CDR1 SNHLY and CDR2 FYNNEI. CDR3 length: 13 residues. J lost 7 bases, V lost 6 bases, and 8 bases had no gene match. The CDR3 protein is CASRVGQGREQYF. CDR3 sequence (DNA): TGTGCCAGCAGAGTTGGACAGGGACGAGAGCAGTACTTC.

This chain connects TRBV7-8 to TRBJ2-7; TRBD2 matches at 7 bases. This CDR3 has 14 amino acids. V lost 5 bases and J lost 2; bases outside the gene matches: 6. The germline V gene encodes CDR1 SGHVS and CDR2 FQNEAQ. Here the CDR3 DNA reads TGTGCCAGCAGCGTAAGCGGGAAAACCTACGAGCAGTACTTC. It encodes CASSVSGKTYEQYF.

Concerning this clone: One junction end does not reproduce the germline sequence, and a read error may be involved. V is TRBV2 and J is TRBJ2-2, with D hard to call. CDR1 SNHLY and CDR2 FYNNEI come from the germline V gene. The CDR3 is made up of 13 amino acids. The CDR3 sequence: CATSDYSSGELFF. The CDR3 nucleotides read TGTGCCACCAGTGATTATAGCTCCGGGGAGCTGTTTTTT.

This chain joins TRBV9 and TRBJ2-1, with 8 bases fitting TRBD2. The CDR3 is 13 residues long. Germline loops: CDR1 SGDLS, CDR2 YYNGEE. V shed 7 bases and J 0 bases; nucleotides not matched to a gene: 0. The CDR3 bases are TGTGCCAGCGCGGGGGGCTCCTACAATGAGCAGTTCTTC. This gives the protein CASAGGSYNEQFF.

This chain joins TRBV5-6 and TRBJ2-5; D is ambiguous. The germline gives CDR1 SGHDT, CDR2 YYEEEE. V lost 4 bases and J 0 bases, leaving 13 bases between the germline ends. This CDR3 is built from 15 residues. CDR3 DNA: TGTGCCAGCAGCGCTGTCGTCGAGTACCAAGAGACCCAGTACTTC. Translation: CASSAVVEYQETQYF.

This CDR3 reads CASRGDRVEKLFF. DNA for the CDR3: TGTGCCAGCAGAGGCGACAGGGTTGAAAAACTGTTTTTT. This chain joins TRBV2 and TRBJ1-4; 7 bases align to TRBD1. There are 13 residues in the CDR3. The V gene end was trimmed by 6 bases and the J gene end by 7 bases; junction bases not matched to a gene: 5. Germline lookup yields CDR1 SNHLY and CDR2 FYNNEI.

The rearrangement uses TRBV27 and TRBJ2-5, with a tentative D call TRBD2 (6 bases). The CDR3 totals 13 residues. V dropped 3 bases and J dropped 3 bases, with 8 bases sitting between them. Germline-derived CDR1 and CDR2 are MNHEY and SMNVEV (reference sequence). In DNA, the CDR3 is TGTGCCAGCAGTTTTTGGGGGGAAGAGACCCAGTACTTC. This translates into CASSFWGEETQYF.

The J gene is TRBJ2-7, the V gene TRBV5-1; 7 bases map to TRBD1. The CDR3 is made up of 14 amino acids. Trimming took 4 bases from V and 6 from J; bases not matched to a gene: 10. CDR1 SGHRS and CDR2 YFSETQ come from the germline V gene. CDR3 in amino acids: CASSNRTGNGEQYF. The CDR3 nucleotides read TGCGCCAGCAGCAACCGGACAGGTAACGGCGAGCAGTACTTC.

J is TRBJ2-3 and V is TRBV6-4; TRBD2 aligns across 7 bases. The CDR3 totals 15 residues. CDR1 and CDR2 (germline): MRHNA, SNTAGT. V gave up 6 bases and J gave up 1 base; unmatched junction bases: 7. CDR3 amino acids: CASSTSGLGTDTQYF. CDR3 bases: TGTGCCAGCAGCACCTCCGGACTAGGCACAGATACGCAGTATTTT.

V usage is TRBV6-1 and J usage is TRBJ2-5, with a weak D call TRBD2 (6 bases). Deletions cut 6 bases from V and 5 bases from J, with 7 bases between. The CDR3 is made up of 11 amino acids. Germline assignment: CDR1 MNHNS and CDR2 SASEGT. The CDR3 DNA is TGTGCCAGCAGGGAGGGGGAGACCCAGTACTTC. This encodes CASREGETQYF.

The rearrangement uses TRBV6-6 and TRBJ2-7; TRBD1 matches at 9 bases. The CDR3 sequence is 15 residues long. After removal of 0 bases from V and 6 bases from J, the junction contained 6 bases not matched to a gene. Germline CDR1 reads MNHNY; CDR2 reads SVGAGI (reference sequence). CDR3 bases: TGTGCCAGCAGTTACTCCGACAGGGGGTCGGGCGAGCAGTACTTC. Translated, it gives CASSYSDRGSGEQYF.

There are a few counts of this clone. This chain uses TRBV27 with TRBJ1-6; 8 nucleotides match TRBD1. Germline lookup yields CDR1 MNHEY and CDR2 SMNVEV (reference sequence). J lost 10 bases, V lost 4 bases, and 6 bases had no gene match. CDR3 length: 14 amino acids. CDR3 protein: CASSSTGGGSPLHF. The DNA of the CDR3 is TGTGCCAGCAGTTCAACAGGGGGAGGCTCACCCCTCCACTTT.

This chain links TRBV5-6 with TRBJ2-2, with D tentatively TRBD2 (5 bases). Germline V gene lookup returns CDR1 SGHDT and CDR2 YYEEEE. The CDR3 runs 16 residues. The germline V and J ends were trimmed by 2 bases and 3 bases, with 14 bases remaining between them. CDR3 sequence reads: CASSLGGFVYTGELFF. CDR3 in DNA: TGTGCCAGCAGCTTAGGAGGCTTTGTATACACCGGGGAGCTGTTTTTT.

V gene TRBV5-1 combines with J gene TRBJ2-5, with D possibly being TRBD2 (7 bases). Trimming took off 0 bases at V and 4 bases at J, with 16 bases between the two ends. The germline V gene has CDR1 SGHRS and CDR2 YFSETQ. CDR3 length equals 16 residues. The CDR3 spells CASSLGRLGGRETQYF. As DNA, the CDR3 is TGCGCCAGCAGCTTGGGTCGGTTGGGGGGGCGAGAGACCCAGTACTTC.

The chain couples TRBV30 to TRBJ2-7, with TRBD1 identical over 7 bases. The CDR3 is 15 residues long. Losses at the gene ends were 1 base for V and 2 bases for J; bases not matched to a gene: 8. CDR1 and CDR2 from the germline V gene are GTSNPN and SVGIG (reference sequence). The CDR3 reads CAWSDSTGSPYEQYF. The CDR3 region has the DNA TGTGCCTGGAGTGACTCGACAGGGAGCCCCTACGAGCAGTACTTC.

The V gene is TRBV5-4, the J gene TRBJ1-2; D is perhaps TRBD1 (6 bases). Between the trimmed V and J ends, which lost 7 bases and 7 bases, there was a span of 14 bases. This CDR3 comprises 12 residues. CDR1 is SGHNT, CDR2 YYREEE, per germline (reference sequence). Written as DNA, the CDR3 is TGTGCCAGCGGTCCAGGGGAGAGTGGCTACACCTTC. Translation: CASGPGESGYTF.